These 20 T cell receptor beta chains share one sample of origin, sequenced in a study of vaccination effects on CD4 cells after COVID-19. The antigens these receptors bind are not known. Libraries were prepared by immunoSEQ multiplex PCR; TCRdb keeps only in-frame clonotypes and omits some of them. The sample records about 40,000 clones, around 66% being singletons. Isolation of CD4+ T cells took place after about nine days of culture. Each participant received a vaccine that was either BNT162b2 or mRNA-1273, given as two doses. Sample: CD4+ T cells from PBMCs cultured without peptide, taken after COVID-19 vaccination. These receptors all stem from a human donor who received a COVID-19 vaccine.

The chain combines TRBV25-1 with TRBJ1-2, with D maybe TRBD1 (6 bases). Trimming took off 3 bases at V and 5 bases at J, with 7 bases between the two ends. Germline V gives CDR1 MGHDK, CDR2 SYGVNS. This CDR3 contains 12 residues. The CDR3 sequence: CASSDTGYGYTF. DNA of the CDR3: TGTGCCAGCAGTGATACAGGGTATGGCTACACCTTC.

This chain uses TRBV27 with TRBJ1-6; weak D call: TRBD1 (5 bases). The CDR3 runs to 17 residues. Trimming removed 6 bases at V and 7 bases at J, with 22 bases between. The germline CDR1 and CDR2 sequences are MNHEY and SMNVEV (reference sequence). The CDR3, as DNA: TGTGCCAGCAGGGAGATAGGCGAGCGGGACTTCAATTCACCCCTCCACTTT. Translation: CASREIGERDFNSPLHF.

The rearrangement joins TRBV27 to TRBJ1-2; TRBD1 matches at 8 bases. The CDR3 length is 17 residues. J was trimmed by 5 bases and V by 2 bases; bases with no gene match: 13. Germline assignment: CDR1 MNHEY and CDR2 SMNVEV (reference sequence). CDR3 in DNA: TGTGCCAGCAGTTTAAAGTCCGGCAGGGGGCGGTTATATGGCTACACCTTC. It translates to CASSLKSGRGRLYGYTF.

This chain links TRBV3-1 (or the pseudogene TRBV3-2) with TRBJ2-2; D is ambiguous. The CDR3 runs to 14 residues. The V gene's germline CDR1 is LGHDT and CDR2 YNNKEL (reference sequence). Deletions cut 4 bases from V and 7 bases from J, with 13 bases between. For the CDR3, the DNA is TGTGCCAGCAGCCGAGAGACTTTGAACGGGGAGCTGTTTTTT. Encoded protein: CASSRETLNGELFF.

This chain joins TRBV7-8 and TRBJ2-5, with 7 bases identical to TRBD1. Per germline, CDR1 SGHVS and CDR2 FQNEAQ. V lost 5 bases to trimming and J lost 1 base; unmatched junction nucleotides: 4. The CDR3 totals 14 residues. The CDR3 here is CASSPGTAQETQYF. As DNA, the CDR3 is TGTGCCAGCAGCCCTGGGACAGCCCAAGAGACCCAGTACTTC.

This chain links TRBV6-5 with TRBJ2-1; D gene ambiguous. There are 12 residues in the CDR3. Germline V lookup: CDR1 MNHEY, CDR2 SVGAGI. Between the trimmed V and J ends, which lost 7 bases and 5 bases, there was a span of 9 bases. CDR3 in amino acids: CASNLADNEQFF. The CDR3 DNA sequence: TGTGCCAGCAATCTGGCGGACAATGAGCAGTTCTTC.

This chain joins TRBV27 and TRBJ1-6; 9 bases match TRBD1. J lost 7 bases, V lost 8 bases, and 6 bases had no gene match. This CDR3 comprises 14 residues. CDR1 is MNHEY and CDR2 is SMNVEV in the germline V gene (reference sequence). CDR3 loop: CASGLTGGNSPLHF. The DNA for the CDR3 is TGTGCCAGCGGCTTGACAGGGGGAAATTCACCCCTCCACTTT.

Here the CDR3 DNA reads TGTGCCAGCAGTGAACTGGGGAGCCAAGAGACCCAGTACTTC. This gives the protein CASSELGSQETQYF. The V and J genes are TRBV6-1 and TRBJ2-5, with a possible D match to TRBD2 (5 bases). V gave up 2 bases and J gave up 1 base, with 8 bases separating them. Per germline, CDR1 MNHNS and CDR2 SASEGT. This CDR3 spans 14 amino acids.

The J gene is TRBJ1-1, the V gene TRBV27, with D unclear. The CDR3 loop spans 12 amino acids. Germline V lookup: CDR1 MNHEY, CDR2 SMNVEV (reference sequence). The V end lost 6 bases, the J end lost 0 bases, and 5 bases lay between the germline ends. This CDR3 is CASRGLNTEAFF. The CDR3 nucleotides read TGTGCCAGCAGGGGGTTGAACACTGAAGCTTTCTTT.

The chain combines TRBV6-1 with TRBJ2-3, with D possibly being TRBD1 (5 bases). Germline assignment: CDR1 MNHNS and CDR2 SASEGT. Trimming removed 0 bases from V and 3 bases from J, with 13 bases in between. The CDR3 is 16 residues long. The CDR3 nucleotides read TGTGCCAGCAGTGAAGCTCCAGGGAAGGTGACAGATACGCAGTATTTT. Protein: CASSEAPGKVTDTQYF.

The rearrangement uses TRBV6-1 and TRBJ2-4; unclear D gene. Trimming pared 3 bases from V and 3 bases from J, leaving 15 bases between. The germline V gene has CDR1 MNHNS and CDR2 SASEGT. CDR3 length equals 16 residues. This CDR3 reads CASSEWAHWDKNIQYF. The CDR3 bases are TGTGCCAGCAGTGAGTGGGCCCACTGGGACAAAAACATTCAGTACTTC.

The rearrangement joins TRBV9 to TRBJ2-1; 8 bases line up with TRBD2. Trimming took 0 bases from V and 4 from J; bases not matched to a gene: 9. CDR1 SGDLS and CDR2 YYNGEE come from the germline V gene. There are 17 residues in the CDR3. CDR3 sequence reads: CASSVEGSGMFYNEQFF. The CDR3 DNA reads TGTGCCAGCAGCGTAGAGGGTAGCGGGATGTTTTACAATGAGCAGTTCTTC.

V usage is TRBV29-1 and J usage is TRBJ2-7; TRBD2 might be the D (7 bases). The CDR3 has 13 residues. V shed 3 bases and J shed 6 bases, with 15 bases lying between them. From germline, CDR1 is SQVTM and CDR2 ANQGSEA. CDR3 region: CSVEGQGGGEQYF. Written as DNA, the CDR3 is TGCAGCGTTGAGGGGCAGGGAGGGGGCGAGCAGTACTTC.

The chain recombines TRBV5-4 with TRBJ2-1; 7 positions agree with TRBD2. CDR3 length: 15 residues. The V and J ends lost 0 bases and 7 bases, in that order; junction bases with no gene match: 7. CDR1 and CDR2 (germline): SGHNT, YYREEE (reference sequence). CDR3 sequence reads: CASSLARASGNEQFF. The CDR3 DNA reads as TGTGCCAGCAGCTTGGCCAGGGCTAGCGGAAATGAGCAGTTCTTC.

The rearrangement uses TRBV19 and TRBJ1-4; D possibly corresponds to TRBD1 (5 bases). CDR1 is LNHDA and CDR2 is SQIVND in the germline V gene (reference sequence). Trimming cost V 7 bases and J 0 bases, with 18 bases left between them. The CDR3 is 17 residues long. CDR3 DNA: TGTGCCAGTATGTCGCTCGGGACGTCTACAACTAATGAAAAACTGTTTTTT. Protein: CASMSLGTSTTNEKLFF.

The chain couples TRBV7-2 to TRBJ2-5; 8 bases map to TRBD1. The CDR3 spans 14 residues. Germline CDR1 reads SGHTA; CDR2 reads FQGNSA. V shed 5 bases and J 2 bases; nucleotides not matched to a gene: 4. CDR3 DNA sequence: TGTGCCAGCAGCCACGGACAGGGACAAGAGACCCAGTACTTC. Its protein product is CASSHGQGQETQYF.

This clone is large (0.1 to 1%) within its sample. The V and J genes are TRBV5-1 and TRBJ1-1, with TRBD1 matching over 8 bases. This CDR3 spans 15 amino acids. The germline gives CDR1 SGHRS, CDR2 YFSETQ. V lost 4 bases to trimming and J lost 1 base; unmatched junction nucleotides: 6. The CDR3 here is CASSASTGGNTEAFF. CDR3 bases: TGCGCCAGCAGCGCGAGTACAGGGGGGAACACTGAAGCTTTCTTT. The complete variable domain, with remaining parts taken from reference TRBV5-1 and TRBJ1-1, reads KAGVTQTPRYLIKTRGQQVTLSCSPISGHRSVSWYQQTPGQGLQFLFEYFSETQRNKGNFPGRFSGRQFSNSRSEMNVSTLELGDSALYLCASSASTGGNTEAFFGQGTRLTVV.

The chain links TRBV6-5 to TRBJ1-1; D gene unclear. V was clipped by 4 bases and J by 4 bases, with 16 bases between them. CDR3 size: 15 residues. Germline lookup yields CDR1 MNHEY and CDR2 SVGAGI. This CDR3 is CASSSAARGGTEAFF. In nucleotides, the CDR3 is TGTGCCAGCAGTTCAGCTGCTCGAGGCGGCACTGAAGCTTTCTTT.

The genes are TRBV5-1 and TRBJ1-1; 7 bases are a match to TRBD1. Germline assignment: CDR1 SGHRS and CDR2 YFSETQ. V was clipped by 4 bases and J by 0 bases; unmatched bases: 9. The CDR3 totals 16 residues. This chain's CDR3 is CASSPRQGSMNTEAFF. The CDR3 DNA is TGCGCCAGCAGCCCTCGACAGGGCTCGATGAACACTGAAGCTTTCTTT.

The chain recombines TRBV5-1 with TRBJ2-2; no reliable D call. The CDR3 has 14 residues. From germline, CDR1 is SGHRS and CDR2 YFSETQ. Trimming took off 0 bases at V and 5 bases at J, with 8 bases between the two ends. CDR3 nucleotide sequence: TGCGCCAGCAGCTTGGCCCCTGCAACCGGGGAGCTGTTTTTT. Protein: CASSLAPATGELFF. Combining the CDR3 with reference TRBV5-1 and TRBJ2-2 gives the whole variable domain KAGVTQTPRYLIKTRGQQVTLSCSPISGHRSVSWYQQTPGQGLQFLFEYFSETQRNKGNFPGRFSGRQFSNSRSEMNVSTLELGDSALYLCASSLAPATGELFFGEGSRLTVL.